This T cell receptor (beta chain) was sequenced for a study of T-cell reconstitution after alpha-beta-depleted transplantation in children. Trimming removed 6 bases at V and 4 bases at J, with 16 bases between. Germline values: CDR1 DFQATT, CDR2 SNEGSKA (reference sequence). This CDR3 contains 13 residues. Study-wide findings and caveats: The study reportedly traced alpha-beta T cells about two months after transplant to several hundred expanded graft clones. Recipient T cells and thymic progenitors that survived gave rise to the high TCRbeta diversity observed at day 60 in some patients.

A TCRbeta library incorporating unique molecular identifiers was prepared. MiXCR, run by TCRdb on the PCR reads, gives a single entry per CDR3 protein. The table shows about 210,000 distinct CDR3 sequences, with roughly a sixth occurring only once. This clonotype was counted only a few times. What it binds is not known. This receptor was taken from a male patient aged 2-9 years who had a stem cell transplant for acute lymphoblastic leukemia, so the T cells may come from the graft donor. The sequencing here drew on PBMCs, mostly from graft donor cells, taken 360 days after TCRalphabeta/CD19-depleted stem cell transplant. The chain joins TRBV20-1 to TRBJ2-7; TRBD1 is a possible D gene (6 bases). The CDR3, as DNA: TGCAGTGCGACTACAGGGATTCTGTACGAGCAGTACTTC. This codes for CSATTGILYEQYF.